The clone carrying this T cell receptor (beta chain) is deemed medium-sized. The antigen is not known. The iRepertoire nested amplicon-rescue multiplex PCR amplified TCR alpha and beta CDR3s from RNA. For one-step reverse transcription and amplification, about 85-400 ng of tissue mRNA or PBMC total RNA was used. TCRdb re-derived calls from the multiplex PCR reads in MiXCR, one entry per CDR3 protein. The sample includes fewer than 4,000 distinct CDR3 sequences, 15% to 20% of them seen just once. This CDR3 is built from 13 residues. The germline gives CDR1 DFQATT, CDR2 SNEGSKA (reference sequence). Trimming took 1 base from V and 9 from J, leaving 10 bases between them. This sample is part of a study of glioma-infiltrating T cells. Study results and limitations: Only very few CDR3 sequences appeared in both tissue and blood. Gliomas, especially low-grade, showed above-expected tissue-blood divergence; non-neoplastic patients showed below.

The source material was glioma tissue, nonneoplastic brain tissue, or PBMCs (not recorded which). This chain joins TRBV20-1 and TRBJ1-6; a possible D gene is TRBD1 (5 bases). The source is a human donor with low-grade glioma or glioblastoma, undergoing nonglioma brain surgery, or in good health (not recorded which). For the CDR3, the DNA is TGCAGTGCTAGAGGAGGGGCCGGTTCACCCCTCCACTTT. Its protein product is CSARGGAGSPLHF.